These 32 T cell receptor beta chains originate from one sample sequenced in a study of blood T cell repertoires in COVID-19. Assay used: immunoSEQ multiplex PCR; TCRdb lists only in-frame clones, some missing. Of over 65,000 clones in the sample, more than 75% were seen once. The sample taken for sequencing was peripheral blood. The receptors were gathered from a woman aged 55-70 years with acute or convalescent COVID-19.

The rearrangement joins TRBV7-3 to TRBJ2-1; 7 bases match TRBD2. V lost 8 bases and J lost 5; bases outside the gene matches: 6. This CDR3 region has 13 residues. The germline V gene encodes CDR1 SGHTA and CDR2 FQGTGA. The CDR3 sequence: CASSREVDNEQFF. The CDR3 DNA is TGTGCCAGCTCCCGGGAGGTCGACAATGAGCAGTTCTTC.

The chain employs TRBV5-4 and TRBJ2-1; TRBD2 matches at 9 bases. V dropped 2 bases and J dropped 2; count of bases not matched to a gene: 2. The CDR3 sequence is 15 residues long. Germline V gives CDR1 SGHNT, CDR2 YYREEE (reference sequence). In nucleotides, the CDR3 is TGTGCCAGCAGCTTCTCTAGCGGGGCCTACAATGAGCAGTTCTTC. Its translation is CASSFSSGAYNEQFF.

V and J are TRBV23-1 and TRBJ2-7; TRBD1 aligns across 10 bases. TRBV23-1 is classed as an ORF, of uncertain function. The junction had 18 bases not matched to a gene; V was cut back by 6 bases and J by 7 bases. CDR3 length: 17 residues. The CDR3 DNA reads as TGCGCCAGCAGCCCGACATACTACGACAGGGGGCGAGAAGAGCAGTACGTC. Its protein product is CASSPTYYDRGREEQYV.

The chain couples TRBV3-1 (or the pseudogene TRBV3-2) to TRBJ1-5; D may be TRBD1 (5 bases). Germline V gene data show CDR1 as LGHDT and CDR2 as YNNKEL (reference sequence). This CDR3 has 14 residues. V was clipped by 2 bases and J by 2 bases, with 7 bases between them. The CDR3 here is CASSQRGGNQPQHF. Written as DNA, the CDR3 is TGTGCCAGCAGCCAAAGGGGCGGCAATCAGCCCCAGCATTTT.

Notes on this clone: Sequence at one end of the junction differs from germline and may be a read error. CDR3 nucleotide sequence: TGTGCCAGCAGAGAAGAGCCCTTACTTAGCACAGATACGCAGTATTTT. Residues: CASREEPLLSTDTQYF. The rearrangement links TRBV6-1 to TRBJ2-3; D unclear. The germline gives CDR1 MNHNS, CDR2 SASEGT. The CDR3 sequence is 16 residues long.

This chain uses TRBV6-5 with TRBJ2-3, with TRBD1 identical over 7 bases. V trimming: 7 bases; J trimming: 1 base; junction bases outside the gene matches: 8. Germline V gene sequence: CDR1 MNHEY, CDR2 SVGAGI. The CDR3 is 15 amino acids. The CDR3 DNA reads TGTGCCAGCACCCTCGAGGGGGCGCGCACAGATACGCAGTATTTT. Translation gives CASTLEGARTDTQYF.

The chain uses TRBV6-5 and TRBJ2-3, with D possibly being TRBD2 (5 bases). The ends were cut back, 6 bases at V and 6 bases at J, with 16 bases in the middle. This CDR3 spans 14 amino acids. CDR1 and CDR2 from the germline V gene are MNHEY and SVGAGI. The DNA for the CDR3 is TGTGCCAGCAGGAGGGCCTCCCGGTTGGATACGCAGTATTTT. Its protein is CASRRASRLDTQYF.

This chain connects TRBV6-1 to TRBJ2-7; the D gene is possibly TRBD2 (6 bases). Germline CDR1 MNHNS, CDR2 SASEGT. The CDR3 totals 14 residues. The germline V and J ends were trimmed by 0 bases and 5 bases, with 11 bases remaining between them. The chain's CDR3 is CASSEAGGDHEQYV. In DNA, the CDR3 is TGTGCCAGCAGTGAAGCAGGAGGGGACCACGAGCAGTACGTC.

This clone has just a few counts. The chain couples TRBV21-1 to TRBJ1-1; the table calls TRBD1, which could not be checked here. TRBV21-1 is a pseudogene. This CDR3 comprises 15 residues. This CDR3 reads CASSSHRDTGTEAFF. DNA for the CDR3: TGTGCCAGCAGCTCCCACCGGGACACTGGCACTGAAGCTTTCTTT.

This chain connects TRBV27 to TRBJ1-4; 7 bases line up with TRBD1. V shed 9 bases, J shed 3 bases, and the junction held 4 bases outside the gene matches. Germline V gene data show CDR1 as MNHEY and CDR2 as SMNVEV (reference sequence). The CDR3 runs 13 residues. Here the CDR3 reads CASRDSPNEKLFF. The CDR3 coding sequence is TGTGCCAGTCGGGACAGCCCTAATGAAAAACTGTTTTTT.

This chain connects TRBV7-3 to TRBJ2-3; 9 nucleotides line up with TRBD2. The CDR3 sequence is 16 residues long. The germline CDR1 and CDR2 sequences are SGHTA and FQGTGA. The V segment lost 3 bases and the J segment 4 bases; nucleotides outside the gene matches: 8. CDR3 sequence reads: CASSLFSGSPADTQYF. In DNA, the CDR3 is TGTGCCAGCAGCTTGTTTAGCGGGAGTCCGGCAGATACGCAGTATTTT.

This chain joins TRBV5-1 and TRBJ2-4, with 7 bases fitting TRBD1. Germline CDR1 and CDR2: SGHRS and YFSETQ. Trimming took 4 bases from V and 7 from J; bases not matched to a gene: 8. The length of the CDR3 is 14 residues. The DNA for the CDR3 is TGCGCCAGCAGCCCCCAGGTAGGGGGCAACATTCAGTACTTC. Amino acids: CASSPQVGGNIQYF.

J is TRBJ1-1 and V is TRBV2, with 7 nucleotides matching TRBD1. Germline CDR1 is SNHLY and CDR2 is FYNNEI. The CDR3 spans 14 residues. The trim removed 4 bases at V and 7 bases at J, leaving 9 bases unmatched. The CDR3, as DNA: TGTGCCAGCAGTGTGGCAGGGGGGTTTGGTGAAGCTTTCTTT. It specifies CASSVAGGFGEAFF.

This CDR3 reads CASNPDRVGEQFF. CDR3 bases: TGTGCCAGCAATCCCGACCGGGTTGGTGAGCAGTTCTTC. V and J are TRBV2 and TRBJ2-1, with unresolved D. V was clipped by 7 bases and J by 9 bases, with 16 bases between them. The CDR3 consists of 13 residues. Germline V lookup: CDR1 SNHLY, CDR2 FYNNEI.

The chain uses TRBV7-8 and TRBJ1-4, with no clear D. Germline values: CDR1 SGHVS, CDR2 FQNEAQ. The CDR3 contains 16 residues. Trimming removed 1 base at V and 3 bases at J, with 12 bases between. The CDR3 region has the DNA TGTGCCAGCAGCTTAGGGGGAGGGCCGGCTAATGAAAAACTGTTTTTT. This codes for CASSLGGGPANEKLFF.

This chain connects TRBV6-5 to TRBJ1-1; D is uncertain. From germline, CDR1 is MNHEY and CDR2 SVGAGI. CDR3 length: 14 residues. The ends were cut back, 6 bases at V and 5 bases at J, with 16 bases in the middle. CDR3 sequence: CASSPVSSVTEAFF. DNA for the CDR3: TGTGCCAGCAGCCCCGTCTCCTCGGTGACTGAAGCTTTCTTT.

The chain is built from TRBV6-2 or TRBV6-3 and TRBJ2-5, with 10 bases identical to TRBD1. V lost 5 bases, J lost 4 bases, and 7 bases stayed unmatched. Germline V lookup: CDR1 MNHEY, CDR2 SVGEGT. The CDR3 sequence is 15 residues long. Here the CDR3 DNA reads TGTGCCAGCAGTGATTCGACAGGGGGCGTAGAGACCCAGTACTTC. Amino acids: CASSDSTGGVETQYF.

The chain joins TRBV19 to TRBJ1-2, with 7 bases identical to TRBD1. In germline, CDR1 is LNHDA, CDR2 SQIVND (reference sequence). The CDR3 is made up of 13 amino acids. V shed 6 bases and J 7 bases; nucleotides not matched to a gene: 8. For the CDR3, the DNA is TGTGCCAGTAGAGACAGGGCTCCGGGTGGCTACACCTTC. Protein: CASRDRAPGGYTF.

This clone was seen only once. CDR3 sequence reads: CASSLGQGSHEQYV. The CDR3 DNA sequence: TGTGCCAGCAGTTTGGGGCAGGGGAGCCACGAGCAGTACGTC. The rearrangement joins TRBV28 to TRBJ2-7; possible D gene TRBD1, 6 bases. Trimming left V 3 bases short and J 5 bases short, with 14 bases between. The germline V gene encodes CDR1 MDHEN and CDR2 SYDVKM. The CDR3 extends over 14 amino acids.

The rearrangement uses TRBV6-2 or TRBV6-3 and TRBJ2-7; TRBD2 is a possible D gene (6 bases). Germline V gives CDR1 MNHEY, CDR2 SVGEGT. Deletions cut 6 bases from V and 2 bases from J, with 17 bases between. The CDR3 length is 15 residues. The CDR3 nucleotides read TGTGCCAGCAGCCCCGGGACTCTACTTCCCTACGAGCAGTACGTC. It codes for CASSPGTLLPYEQYV.

The V gene is TRBV27, the J gene TRBJ1-5; no firm D call. CDR3 length equals 14 residues. Germline V CDR1 and CDR2: MNHEY, SMNVEV (reference sequence). V shed 6 bases and J shed 0 bases, with 9 bases lying between them. The CDR3, as DNA: TGTGCCAGCAGCCTAATCCATAGCAATCAGCCCCAGCATTTT. It specifies CASSLIHSNQPQHF.

V and J are TRBV9 and TRBJ2-2; a possible D gene is TRBD1 (5 bases). The V end was cut by 2 bases, the J end by 1 base, with 12 bases between. CDR1 and CDR2 (germline): SGDLS, YYNGEE. The CDR3 runs to 16 residues. This CDR3 is CASSVDNRKNTGELFF. DNA for the CDR3: TGTGCCAGCAGCGTTGACAACAGGAAGAACACCGGGGAGCTGTTTTTT.

The CDR3 spells CASRYGDRVNQPQHF. In DNA, the CDR3 is TGTGCCAGCAGATACGGTGACAGGGTCAATCAGCCCCAGCATTTT. V and J are TRBV6-5 and TRBJ1-5; 7 bases line up with TRBD1. Per the germline V gene, CDR1 is MNHEY and CDR2 is SVGAGI. After removal of 6 bases from V and 3 bases from J, the junction contained 8 bases not matched to a gene. The CDR3 is 15 amino acids.

There are a few counts of this clone. This chain joins TRBV11-1 and TRBJ2-5; 9 bases map to TRBD1. V shed 10 bases, J shed 5 bases, and the junction held 11 bases outside the gene matches. There are 14 residues in the CDR3. CDR1 is SGHAT and CDR2 is FQDESV in the germline V gene (reference sequence). Here the CDR3 reads CATMGDRERETQYF. Here the CDR3 DNA reads TGTGCCACCATGGGGGACAGGGAGCGGGAGACCCAGTACTTC.

The chain joins TRBV6-5 to TRBJ2-7; 10 nucleotides agree with TRBD2. Per germline, CDR1 MNHEY and CDR2 SVGAGI. V gave up 6 bases and J gave up 2 bases; unmatched junction bases: 4. This CDR3 contains 14 residues. The chain's CDR3 is CASRRTSGPYEQYV. Here the CDR3 DNA reads TGTGCCAGCAGACGGACTAGCGGACCCTACGAGCAGTACGTC.

This clone was seen a handful of times. V usage is TRBV6-1 and J usage is TRBJ2-1, with 8 bases that match TRBD2. Looked up from germline, CDR1 is MNHNS and CDR2 is SASEGT. The CDR3 has 18 residues. V was clipped by 0 bases and J by 8 bases; unmatched bases: 15. The CDR3 region is CASSEASLNIGGRYEQFF. The CDR3 DNA reads TGTGCCAGCAGTGAAGCTAGCCTCAACATAGGCGGGAGGTATGAGCAGTTCTTC.

This clone was seen a single time. V is TRBV21-1 and J is TRBJ1-3; whether TRBD1, the table's D call, matches the DNA was not checked. TRBV21-1 is marked as a pseudogene. The length of the CDR3 is 18 residues. The CDR3 is CASSKDRQGLGPTNTIYF. CDR3 DNA: TGTGCCAGCAGCAAAGATCGACAGGGGCTAGGACCCACGAACACCATATATTTT.

The chain links TRBV11-2 to TRBJ1-5; 7 bases map to TRBD1. V shed 1 base and J 10 bases; nucleotides not matched to a gene: 7. Germline V lookup: CDR1 SGHAT, CDR2 FQNNGV. This CDR3 comprises 14 residues. CDR3 in amino acids: CASSLVGGYGPQHF. The CDR3 DNA reads as TGTGCCAGCAGCTTAGTAGGGGGCTACGGACCCCAGCATTTT.

This clone came up once. The chain combines TRBV5-4 with TRBJ2-1; D perhaps matches TRBD2 (5 bases). V shed 4 bases and J shed 10 bases, with 24 bases lying between them. The CDR3 has 16 amino acids. Germline lookup yields CDR1 SGHNT and CDR2 YYREEE (reference sequence). The CDR3 DNA is TGTGCCAGCAGCCCTAAGGGTAGCGAACTCGAGTGGGAGCAGTTCTTC. Amino acids: CASSPKGSELEWEQFF. Full variable domain (missing parts from reference TRBV5-4 and TRBJ2-1): ETGVTQSPTHLIKTRGQQVTLRCSSQSGHNTVSWYQQALGQGPQFIFQYYREEENGRGNFPPRFSGLQFPNYSSELNVNALELDDSALYLCASSPKGSELEWEQFFGPGTRLTVL.

The table lists this clone with a count of one. V and J are TRBV5-6 and TRBJ1-2; possible D gene TRBD1, 6 bases. Germline CDR1 reads SGHDT; CDR2 reads YYEEEE. Trimming took off 1 base at V and 4 bases at J, with 14 bases between the two ends. The CDR3 spans 15 residues. The CDR3 reads CASSLTGAGVYGYTF. The CDR3 DNA is TGTGCCAGCAGCTTGACTGGCGCAGGGGTCTATGGCTACACCTTC.

The count of this clone is one. The genes are TRBV30 and TRBJ1-2; D gene uncertain. V dropped 4 bases and J dropped 1 base, with 7 bases sitting between them. Germline V gene sequence: CDR1 GTSNPN, CDR2 SVGIG (reference sequence). CDR3 length: 12 amino acids. The CDR3 DNA sequence: TGTGCCTGGAACCGGGGTAACTATGGCTACACCTTC. Translated: CAWNRGNYGYTF.

V and J are TRBV15 and TRBJ2-5; TRBD2 matches 15 bases. CDR1 is LNHNV, CDR2 YYDKDF, per germline (reference sequence). The ends lost 3 bases at V and 5 bases at J; junction bases unmatched: 7. The CDR3 totals 17 residues. The CDR3 region has the DNA TGTGCCACCAGCAGCCTCGGGACTAGCGGGGGGTTGGAGACCCAGTACTTC. Amino acids: CATSSLGTSGGLETQYF.